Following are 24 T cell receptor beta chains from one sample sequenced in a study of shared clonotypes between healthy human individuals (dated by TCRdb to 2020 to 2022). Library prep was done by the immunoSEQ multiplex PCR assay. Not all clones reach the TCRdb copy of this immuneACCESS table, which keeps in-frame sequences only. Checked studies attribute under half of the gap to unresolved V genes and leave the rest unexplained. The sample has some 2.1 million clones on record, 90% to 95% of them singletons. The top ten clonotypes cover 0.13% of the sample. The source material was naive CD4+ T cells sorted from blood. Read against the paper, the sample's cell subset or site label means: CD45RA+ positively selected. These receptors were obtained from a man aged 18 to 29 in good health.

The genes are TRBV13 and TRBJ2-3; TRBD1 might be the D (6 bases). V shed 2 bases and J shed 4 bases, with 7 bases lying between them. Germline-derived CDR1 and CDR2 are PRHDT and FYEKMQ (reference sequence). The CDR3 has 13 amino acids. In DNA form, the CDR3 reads TGTGCCAGCAGCTTACCAGGGGCAGATACGCAGTATTTT. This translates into CASSLPGADTQYF.

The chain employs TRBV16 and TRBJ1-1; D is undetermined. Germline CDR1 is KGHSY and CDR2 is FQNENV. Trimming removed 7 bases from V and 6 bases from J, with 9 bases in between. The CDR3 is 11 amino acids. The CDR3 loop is CASMGPPEAFF. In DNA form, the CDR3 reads TGTGCCAGCATGGGCCCCCCTGAAGCTTTCTTT.

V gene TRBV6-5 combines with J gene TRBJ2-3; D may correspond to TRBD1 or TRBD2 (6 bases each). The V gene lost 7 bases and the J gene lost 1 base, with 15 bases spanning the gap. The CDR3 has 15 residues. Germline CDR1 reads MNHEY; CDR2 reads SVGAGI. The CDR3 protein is CASKGRGAGTDTQYF. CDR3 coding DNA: TGTGCCAGCAAAGGAAGGGGGGCCGGCACAGATACGCAGTATTTT.

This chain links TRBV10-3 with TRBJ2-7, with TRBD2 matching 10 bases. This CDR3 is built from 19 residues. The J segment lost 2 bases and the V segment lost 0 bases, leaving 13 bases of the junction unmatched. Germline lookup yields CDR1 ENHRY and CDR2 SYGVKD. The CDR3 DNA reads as TGTGCCATCAGTGAGTCCTCAAAGGCCCTAGCGGGAGCGCCCTACGAGCAGTACTTC. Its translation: CAISESSKALAGAPYEQYF.

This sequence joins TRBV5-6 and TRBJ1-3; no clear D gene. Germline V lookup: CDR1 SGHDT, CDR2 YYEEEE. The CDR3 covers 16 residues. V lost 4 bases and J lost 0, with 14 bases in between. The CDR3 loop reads CASSPLSGISGNTIYF. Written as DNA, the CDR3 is TGTGCCAGCAGCCCTCTGAGTGGAATCTCTGGAAACACCATATATTTT.

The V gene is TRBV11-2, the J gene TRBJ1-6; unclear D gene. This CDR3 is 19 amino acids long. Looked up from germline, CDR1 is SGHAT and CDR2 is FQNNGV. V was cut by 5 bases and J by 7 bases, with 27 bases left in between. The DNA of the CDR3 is TGTGCCAGCAGCAAACCGGGGATGATCGCAAGCGCCCTCAATTCACCCCTCCACTTT. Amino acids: CASSKPGMIASALNSPLHF. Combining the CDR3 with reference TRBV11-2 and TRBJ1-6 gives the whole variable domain EAGVAQSPRYKIIEKRQSVAFWCNPISGHATLYWYQQILGQGPKLLIQFQNNGVVDDSQLPKDRFSAERLKGVDSTLKIQPAKLEDSAVYLCASSKPGMIASALNSPLHFGNGTRLTVT.

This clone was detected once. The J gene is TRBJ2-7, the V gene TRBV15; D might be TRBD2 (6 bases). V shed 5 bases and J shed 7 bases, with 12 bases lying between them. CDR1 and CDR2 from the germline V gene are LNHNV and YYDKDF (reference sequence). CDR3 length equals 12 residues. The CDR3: CATSGVRGEQYF. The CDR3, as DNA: TGTGCCACCAGCGGCGTCCGGGGGGAGCAGTACTTC.

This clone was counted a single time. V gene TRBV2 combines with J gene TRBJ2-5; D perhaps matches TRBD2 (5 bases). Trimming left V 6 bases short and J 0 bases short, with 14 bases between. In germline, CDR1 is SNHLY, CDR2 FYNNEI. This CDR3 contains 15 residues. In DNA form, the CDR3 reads TGTGCCAGCAGGTTGATGGACTTGTACCAAGAGACCCAGTACTTC. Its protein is CASRLMDLYQETQYF.

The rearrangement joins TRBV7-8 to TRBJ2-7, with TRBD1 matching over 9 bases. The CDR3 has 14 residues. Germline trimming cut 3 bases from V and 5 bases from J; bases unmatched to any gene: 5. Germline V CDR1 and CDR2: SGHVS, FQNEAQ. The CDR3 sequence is CASSLGTGFDEQYF. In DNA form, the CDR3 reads TGTGCCAGCAGCTTGGGGACAGGGTTCGACGAGCAGTACTTC. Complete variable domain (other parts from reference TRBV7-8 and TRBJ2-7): GAGVSQSPRYKVAKRGQDVALRCDPISGHVSLFWYQQALGQGPEFLTYFQNEAQLDKSGLPSDRFFAERPEGSVSTLKIQRTQQEDSAVYLCASSLGTGFDEQYFGPGTRLTVT.

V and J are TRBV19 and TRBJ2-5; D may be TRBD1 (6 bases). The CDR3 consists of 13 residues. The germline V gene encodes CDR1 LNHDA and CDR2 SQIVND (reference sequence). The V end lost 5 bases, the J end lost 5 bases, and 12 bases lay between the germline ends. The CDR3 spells CASSPGAWETQYF. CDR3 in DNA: TGTGCCAGTAGTCCAGGGGCGTGGGAGACCCAGTACTTC.

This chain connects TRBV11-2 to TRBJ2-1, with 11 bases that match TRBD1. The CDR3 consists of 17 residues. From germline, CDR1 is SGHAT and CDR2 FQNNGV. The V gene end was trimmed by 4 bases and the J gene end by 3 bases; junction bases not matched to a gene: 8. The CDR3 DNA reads TGTGCCAGCAGCTCACTACCGGGACAGGGGGACTACAATGAGCAGTTCTTC. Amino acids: CASSSLPGQGDYNEQFF.

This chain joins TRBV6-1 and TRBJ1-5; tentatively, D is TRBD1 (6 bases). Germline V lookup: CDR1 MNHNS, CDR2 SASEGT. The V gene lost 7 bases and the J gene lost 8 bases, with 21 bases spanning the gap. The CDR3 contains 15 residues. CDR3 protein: CASTDRGGRGKPQHF. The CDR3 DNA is TGTGCCAGCACCGACCGCGGGGGCAGAGGAAAGCCCCAGCATTTT.

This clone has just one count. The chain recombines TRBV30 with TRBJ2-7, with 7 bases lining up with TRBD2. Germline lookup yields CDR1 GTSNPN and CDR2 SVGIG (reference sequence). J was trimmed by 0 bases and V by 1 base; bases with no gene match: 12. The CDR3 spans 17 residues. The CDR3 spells CAWSDPPGLVYSYEQYF. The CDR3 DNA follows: TGTGCCTGGAGTGACCCCCCCGGACTAGTATACTCCTACGAGCAGTACTTC.

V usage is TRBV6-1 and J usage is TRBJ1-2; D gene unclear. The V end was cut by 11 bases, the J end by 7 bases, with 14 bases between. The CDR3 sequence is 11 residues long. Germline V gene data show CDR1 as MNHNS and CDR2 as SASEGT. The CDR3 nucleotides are TGTGCCTTACAGCTCCTGGGTGGCTACACCTTC. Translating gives CALQLLGGYTF.

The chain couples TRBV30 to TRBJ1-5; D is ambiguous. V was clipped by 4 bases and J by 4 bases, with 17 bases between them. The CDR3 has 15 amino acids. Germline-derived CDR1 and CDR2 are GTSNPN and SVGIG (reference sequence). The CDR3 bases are TGTGCCTGGAATTCGGTTGGTAGCGCTAATCAGCCCCAGCATTTT. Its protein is CAWNSVGSANQPQHF.

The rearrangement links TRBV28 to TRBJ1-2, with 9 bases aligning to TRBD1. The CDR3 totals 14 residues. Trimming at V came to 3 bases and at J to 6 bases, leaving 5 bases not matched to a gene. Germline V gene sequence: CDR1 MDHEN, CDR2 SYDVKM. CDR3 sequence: CASSFTGGSHGYTF. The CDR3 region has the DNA TGTGCCAGCAGTTTTACAGGGGGCAGTCATGGCTACACCTTC.

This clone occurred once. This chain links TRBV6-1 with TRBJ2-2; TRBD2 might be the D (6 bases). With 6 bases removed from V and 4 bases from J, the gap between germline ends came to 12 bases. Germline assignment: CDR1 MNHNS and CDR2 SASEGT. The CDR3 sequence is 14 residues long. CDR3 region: CASRESGPTGELFF. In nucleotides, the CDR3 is TGTGCCAGCAGGGAAAGCGGGCCCACCGGGGAGCTGTTTTTT.

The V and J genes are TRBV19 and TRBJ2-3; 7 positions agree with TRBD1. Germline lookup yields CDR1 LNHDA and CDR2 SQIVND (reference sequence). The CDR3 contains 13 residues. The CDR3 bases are TGTCCCCGAAGGGGACAGTTCGAAAATACGCAGTATTTT. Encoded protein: CPRRGQFENTQYF.

This chain's CDR3 is CASSIRLAGGIQETQYF. In nucleotides, the CDR3 is TGTGCCAGCAGCATTCGACTAGCGGGAGGGATACAAGAGACCCAGTACTTC. The chain uses TRBV7-2 and TRBJ2-5; 14 nucleotides match TRBD2. CDR3 length: 17 residues. Germline-derived CDR1 and CDR2 are SGHTA and FQGNSA. Trimming removed 5 bases from V and 2 bases from J; junction bases left unmatched: 7. Looking up the rest from reference TRBV7-2 and TRBJ2-5 gives the full variable domain: GAGVSQSPSNKVTEKGKDVELRCDPISGHTALYWYRQSLGQGLEFLIYFQGNSAPDKSGLPSDRFSAERTGGSVSTLTIQRTQQEDSAVYLCASSIRLAGGIQETQYFGPGTRLLVL.

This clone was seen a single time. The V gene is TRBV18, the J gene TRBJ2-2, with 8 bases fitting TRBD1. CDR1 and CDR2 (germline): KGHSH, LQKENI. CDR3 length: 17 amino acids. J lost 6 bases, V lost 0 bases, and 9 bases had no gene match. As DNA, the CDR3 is TGTGCCAGCTCACCACCGTTGTCGCAGGGGGCGTCCGGGGAGCTGTTTTTT. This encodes CASSPPLSQGASGELFF.

The CDR3 loop is CASSLASGELFF. The CDR3 DNA reads TGTGCCAGCAGCTTAGCGTCCGGGGAGCTGTTTTTT. The chain joins TRBV7-6 to TRBJ2-2, with D unclear. V lost 0 bases and J 6 bases, leaving 2 bases between the germline ends. CDR3 size: 12 residues. Germline CDR1 is SGHVS and CDR2 is FNYEAQ. Full variable domain (remainder filled in from reference TRBV7-6 and TRBJ2-2): GAGVSQSPRYKVTKRGQDVALRCDPISGHVSLYWYRQALGQGPEFLTYFNYEAQQDKSGLPNDRFSAERPEGSISTLTIQRTEQRDSAMYRCASSLASGELFFGEGSRLTVL.

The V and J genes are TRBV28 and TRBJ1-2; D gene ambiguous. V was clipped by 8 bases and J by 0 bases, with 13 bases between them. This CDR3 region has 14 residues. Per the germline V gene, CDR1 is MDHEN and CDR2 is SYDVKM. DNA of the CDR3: TGTGCCAGCGGTGCCGAGGGAGCTAACTATGGCTACACCTTC. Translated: CASGAEGANYGYTF.

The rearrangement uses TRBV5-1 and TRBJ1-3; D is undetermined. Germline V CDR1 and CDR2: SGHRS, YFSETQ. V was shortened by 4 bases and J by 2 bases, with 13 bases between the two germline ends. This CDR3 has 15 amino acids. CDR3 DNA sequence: TGCGCCAGCAGCCCCGGAATGGGGACTGGAAACACCATATATTTT. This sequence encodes CASSPGMGTGNTIYF.

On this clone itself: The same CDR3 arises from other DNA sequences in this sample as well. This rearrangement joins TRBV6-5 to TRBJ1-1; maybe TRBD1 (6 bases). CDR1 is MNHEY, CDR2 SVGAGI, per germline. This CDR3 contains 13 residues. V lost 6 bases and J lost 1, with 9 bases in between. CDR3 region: CASRLQGNTEAFF. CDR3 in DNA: TGTGCCAGCAGGTTACAGGGGAACACTGAAGCTTTCTTT.